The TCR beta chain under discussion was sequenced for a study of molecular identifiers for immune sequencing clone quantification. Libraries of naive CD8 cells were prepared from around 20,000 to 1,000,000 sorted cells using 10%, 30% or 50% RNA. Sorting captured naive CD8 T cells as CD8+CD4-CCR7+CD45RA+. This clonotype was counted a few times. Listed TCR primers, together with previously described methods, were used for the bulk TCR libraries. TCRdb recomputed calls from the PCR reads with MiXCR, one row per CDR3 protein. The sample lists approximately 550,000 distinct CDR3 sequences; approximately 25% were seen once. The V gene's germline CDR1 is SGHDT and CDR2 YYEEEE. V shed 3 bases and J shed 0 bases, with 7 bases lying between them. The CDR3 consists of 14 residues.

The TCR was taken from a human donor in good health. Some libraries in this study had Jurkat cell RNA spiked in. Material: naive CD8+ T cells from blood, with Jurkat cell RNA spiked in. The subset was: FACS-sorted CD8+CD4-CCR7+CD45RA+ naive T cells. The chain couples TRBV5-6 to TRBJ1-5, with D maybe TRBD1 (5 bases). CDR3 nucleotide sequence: TGTGCCAGCAGCTCCAGGGTTAGCAATCAGCCCCAGCATTTT. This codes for CASSSRVSNQPQHF.